A selection of T cell receptor beta chains follows, all from one sample in a study of T cell repertoires in cytomegalovirus infection. A single record per CDR3 protein comes from TCRdb applying MiXCR to the reads. The data hold under 200,000 distinct CDR3 sequences, with 25% to 30% observed a single time. The sequencing input was PBMCs. Receptors were obtained from a human donor in good health (CMV status not recorded). Some clones in this sample may be carry-over from other donors' samples. The CDR3 runs from the conserved cysteine through the conserved F or W. Each record gives: V gene, J gene, CDR3 protein.

V: TRBV6-6; J: TRBJ1-6; CDR3: CASSYSRESNSPLHF
V: TRBV2; J: TRBJ2-4; CDR3: CASRELRVQDIQYF
V: TRBV29-1; J: TRBJ1-2; CDR3: CSAFQGEDYGYTF
V: TRBV20-1; J: TRBJ1-5; CDR3: CSARRGGGQPQHF
V: TRBV20-1; J: TRBJ2-1; CDR3: CSARGLRDLEQFF
V: TRBV6-2/TRBV6-3; J: TRBJ2-2; CDR3: CASSSWTSGGTGELFF
V: TRBV19; J: TRBJ1-2; CDR3: CASSPGTGTSGYTF
V: TRBV20-1; J: TRBJ2-1; CDR3: CSARGGPNNEQFF
V: TRBV7-2; J: TRBJ2-7; CDR3: CASSPDRNYEQYF
V: TRBV15; J: TRBJ2-7; CDR3: CATSRETGTYEQYF
V: TRBV12-3/TRBV12-4; J: TRBJ1-4; CDR3: CASSLRGGEKLFF
V: TRBV7-2; J: TRBJ2-5; CDR3: CASSLEMAGTHRKTQYF
V: TRBV7-2; J: TRBJ2-7; CDR3: CASSRSANEQYF
V: TRBV7-6; J: TRBJ2-7; CDR3: CASSLGPQRQVPYEQYF
V: TRBV11-2; J: TRBJ1-1; CDR3: CASSPDWGGTEAFF
V: TRBV29-1; J: TRBJ1-2; CDR3: CSVEVGDYGYTF
V: TRBV7-2; J: TRBJ2-7; CDR3: CASSPGHYEQYF
V: TRBV19; J: TRBJ1-2; CDR3: CASSWGQSAGYTF
V: TRBV7-2; J: TRBJ2-2; CDR3: CASSLRGVRGELFF
V: TRBV28; J: TRBJ1-5; CDR3: CASSFLDRNQPQHF
V: TRBV11-2; J: TRBJ1-6; CDR3: CASSFRTESSYNSPLHF
V: TRBV5-6; J: TRBJ1-1; CDR3: CASSFTTAEAFF
V: TRBV7-3; J: TRBJ2-1; CDR3: CASSPSGNPGGGQFF
V: TRBV7-2; J: TRBJ1-1; CDR3: CASSFNGGNTEAFF
V: TRBV7-6; J: TRBJ2-7; CDR3: CASSLTEGGPYEQYF